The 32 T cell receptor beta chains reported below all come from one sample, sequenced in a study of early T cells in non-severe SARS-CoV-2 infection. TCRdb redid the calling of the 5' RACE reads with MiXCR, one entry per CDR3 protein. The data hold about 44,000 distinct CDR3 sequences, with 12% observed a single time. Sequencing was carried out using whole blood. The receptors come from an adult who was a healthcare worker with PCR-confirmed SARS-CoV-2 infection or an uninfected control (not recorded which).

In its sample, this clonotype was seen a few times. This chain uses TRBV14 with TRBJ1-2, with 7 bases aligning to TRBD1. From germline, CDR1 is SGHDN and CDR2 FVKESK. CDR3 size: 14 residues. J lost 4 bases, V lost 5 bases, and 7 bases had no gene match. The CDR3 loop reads CASSEQGSLYGYTF. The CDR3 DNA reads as TGTGCCAGCAGCGAACAGGGGTCCCTCTATGGCTACACCTTC.

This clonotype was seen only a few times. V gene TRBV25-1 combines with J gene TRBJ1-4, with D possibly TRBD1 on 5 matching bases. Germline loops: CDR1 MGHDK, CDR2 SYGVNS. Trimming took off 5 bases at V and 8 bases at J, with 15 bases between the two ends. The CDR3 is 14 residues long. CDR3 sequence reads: CASSQGRDWEKLFF. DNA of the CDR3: TGTGCCAGCAGTCAAGGCAGGGATTGGGAAAAACTGTTTTTT.

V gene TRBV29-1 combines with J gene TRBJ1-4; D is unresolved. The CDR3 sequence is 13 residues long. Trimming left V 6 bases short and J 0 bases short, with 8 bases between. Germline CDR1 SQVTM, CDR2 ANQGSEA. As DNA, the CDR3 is TGCAGCGTCTGTGCCTCAACTAATGAAAAACTGTTTTTT. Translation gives CSVCASTNEKLFF. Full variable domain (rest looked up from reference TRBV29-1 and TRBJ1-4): SAVISQKPSRDICQRGTSLTIQCQVDSQVTMMFWYRQQPGQSLTLIATANQGSEATYESGFVIDKFPISRPNLTFSTLTVSNMSPEDSSIYLCSVCASTNEKLFFGSGTQLSVL.

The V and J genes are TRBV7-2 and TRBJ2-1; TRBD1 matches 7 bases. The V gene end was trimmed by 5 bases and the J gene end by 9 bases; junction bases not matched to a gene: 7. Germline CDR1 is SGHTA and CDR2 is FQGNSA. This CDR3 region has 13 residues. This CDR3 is CASSLLRTGEQFF. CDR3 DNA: TGTGCCAGCAGCCTACTGCGGACAGGTGAGCAGTTCTTC.

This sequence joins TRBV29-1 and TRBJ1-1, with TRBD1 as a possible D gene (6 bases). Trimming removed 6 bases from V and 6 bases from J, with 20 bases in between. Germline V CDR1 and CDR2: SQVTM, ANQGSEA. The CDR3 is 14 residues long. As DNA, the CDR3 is TGCAGCGTGACCCCTGAACAGGGAGGGGCTGAAGCTTTCTTT. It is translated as CSVTPEQGGAEAFF. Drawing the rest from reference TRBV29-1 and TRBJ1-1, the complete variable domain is SAVISQKPSRDICQRGTSLTIQCQVDSQVTMMFWYRQQPGQSLTLIATANQGSEATYESGFVIDKFPISRPNLTFSTLTVSNMSPEDSSIYLCSVTPEQGGAEAFFGQGTRLTVV.

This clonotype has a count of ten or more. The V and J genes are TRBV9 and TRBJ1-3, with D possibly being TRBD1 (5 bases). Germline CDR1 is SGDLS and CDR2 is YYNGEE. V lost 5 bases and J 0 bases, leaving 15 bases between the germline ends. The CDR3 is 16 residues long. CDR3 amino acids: CASRRDLADSGNTIYF. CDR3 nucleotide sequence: TGTGCCAGCAGGCGGGACCTGGCGGACTCTGGAAACACCATATATTTT.

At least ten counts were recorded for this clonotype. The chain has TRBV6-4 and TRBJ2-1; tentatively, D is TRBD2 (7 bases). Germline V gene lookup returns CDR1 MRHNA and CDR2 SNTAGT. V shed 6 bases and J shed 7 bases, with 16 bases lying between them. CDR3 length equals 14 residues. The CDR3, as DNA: TGTGCCAGCAGGACGGTCGCGGGGGCGAATGAGCAGTTCTTC. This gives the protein CASRTVAGANEQFF.

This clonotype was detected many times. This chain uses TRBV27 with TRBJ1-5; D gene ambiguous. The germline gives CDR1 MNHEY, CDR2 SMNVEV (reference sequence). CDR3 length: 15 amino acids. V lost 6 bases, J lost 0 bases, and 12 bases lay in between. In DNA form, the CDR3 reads TGTGCCAGCAGGGTGTGGGCGAGTAGCAATCAGCCCCAGCATTTT. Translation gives CASRVWASSNQPQHF.

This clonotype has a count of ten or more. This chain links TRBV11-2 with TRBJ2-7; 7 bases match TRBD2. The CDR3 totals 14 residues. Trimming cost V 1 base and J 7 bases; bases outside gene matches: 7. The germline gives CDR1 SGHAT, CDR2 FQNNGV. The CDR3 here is CASSLATPGLEQYF. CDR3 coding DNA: TGTGCCAGCAGCTTAGCTACCCCGGGACTAGAGCAGTACTTC.

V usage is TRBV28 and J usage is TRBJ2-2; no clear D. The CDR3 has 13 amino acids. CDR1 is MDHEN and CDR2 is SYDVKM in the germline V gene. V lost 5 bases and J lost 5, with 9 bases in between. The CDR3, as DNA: TGTGCCAGCAGTCCCCGACTTACCGGGGAGCTGTTTTTT. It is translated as CASSPRLTGELFF.

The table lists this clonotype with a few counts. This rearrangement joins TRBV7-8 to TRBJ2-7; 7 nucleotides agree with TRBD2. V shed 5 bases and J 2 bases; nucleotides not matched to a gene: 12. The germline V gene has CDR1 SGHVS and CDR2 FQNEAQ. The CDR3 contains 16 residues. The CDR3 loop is CASSQRPGLPAYEQYF. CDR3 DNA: TGTGCCAGCAGCCAAAGACCGGGACTACCAGCCTACGAGCAGTACTTC.

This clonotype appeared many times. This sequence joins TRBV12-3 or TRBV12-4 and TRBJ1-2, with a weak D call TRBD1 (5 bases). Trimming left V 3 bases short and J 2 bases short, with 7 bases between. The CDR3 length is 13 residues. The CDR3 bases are TGTGCCAGCAGTTTGGGGGGAAACTATGGCTACACCTTC. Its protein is CASSLGGNYGYTF.

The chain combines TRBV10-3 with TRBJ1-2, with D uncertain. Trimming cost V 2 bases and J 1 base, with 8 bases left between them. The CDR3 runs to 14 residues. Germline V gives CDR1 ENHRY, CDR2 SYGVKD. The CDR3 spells CAISEPTINYGYTF. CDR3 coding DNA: TGTGCCATCAGTGAGCCGACTATTAACTATGGCTACACCTTC.

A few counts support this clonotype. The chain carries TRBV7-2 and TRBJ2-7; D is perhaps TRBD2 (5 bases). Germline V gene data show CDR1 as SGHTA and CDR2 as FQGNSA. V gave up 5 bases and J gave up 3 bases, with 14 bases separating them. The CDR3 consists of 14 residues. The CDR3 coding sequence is TGTGCCAGCAGCCCCGAGGAGGTACACTACGAGCAGTACTTC. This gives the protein CASSPEEVHYEQYF.

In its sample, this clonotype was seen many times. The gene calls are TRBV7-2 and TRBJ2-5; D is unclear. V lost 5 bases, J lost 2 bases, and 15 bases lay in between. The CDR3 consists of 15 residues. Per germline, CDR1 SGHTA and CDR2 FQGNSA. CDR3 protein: CASSPLGGKQETQYF. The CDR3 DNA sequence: TGTGCCAGCAGCCCCCTCGGCGGAAAGCAAGAGACCCAGTACTTC.

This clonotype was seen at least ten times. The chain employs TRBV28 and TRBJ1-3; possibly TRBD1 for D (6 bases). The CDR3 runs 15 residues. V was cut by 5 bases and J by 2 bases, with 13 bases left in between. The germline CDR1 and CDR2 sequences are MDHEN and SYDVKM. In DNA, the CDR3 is TGTGCCAGCAGTCTAAAGGGGGGCGCTGGAAACACCATATATTTT. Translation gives CASSLKGGAGNTIYF.

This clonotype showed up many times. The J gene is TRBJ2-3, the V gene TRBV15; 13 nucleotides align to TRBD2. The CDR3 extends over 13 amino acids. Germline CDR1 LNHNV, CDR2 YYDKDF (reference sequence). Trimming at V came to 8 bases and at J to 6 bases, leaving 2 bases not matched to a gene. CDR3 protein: CATSGLAGDTQYF. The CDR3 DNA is TGTGCCACCTCGGGACTAGCGGGGGATACGCAGTATTTT. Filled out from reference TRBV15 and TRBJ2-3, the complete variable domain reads DAMVIQNPRYQVTQFGKPVTLSCSQTLNHNVMYWYQQKSSQAPKLLFHYYDKDFNNEADTPDNFQSRRPNTSFCFLDIRSPGLGDTAMYLCATSGLAGDTQYFGPGTRLTVL.

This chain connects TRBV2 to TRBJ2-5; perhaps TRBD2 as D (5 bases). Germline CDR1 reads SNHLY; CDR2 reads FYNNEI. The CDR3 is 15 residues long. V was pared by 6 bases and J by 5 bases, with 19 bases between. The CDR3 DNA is TGTGCCAGCAGCACGGGTTCTAGCTCTCTGGAGACCCAGTACTTC. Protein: CASSTGSSSLETQYF.

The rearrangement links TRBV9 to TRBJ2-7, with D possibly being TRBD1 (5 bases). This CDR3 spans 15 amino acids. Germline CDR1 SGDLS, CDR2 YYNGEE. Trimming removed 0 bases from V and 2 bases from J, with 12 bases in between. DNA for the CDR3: TGTGCCAGCAGCGTAGCTAGTGGCAGGGCCTACGAGCAGTACTTC. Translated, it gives CASSVASGRAYEQYF.

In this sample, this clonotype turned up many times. This CDR3 reads CASSSAGVRETQYF. Written as DNA, the CDR3 is TGTGCCAGCAGCTCTGCCGGCGTACGAGAGACCCAGTACTTC. V and J are TRBV7-6 and TRBJ2-5, with D unresolved. Germline assignment: CDR1 SGHVS and CDR2 FNYEAQ. The CDR3 is made up of 14 amino acids. V lost 4 bases and J 4 bases, leaving 13 bases between the germline ends.

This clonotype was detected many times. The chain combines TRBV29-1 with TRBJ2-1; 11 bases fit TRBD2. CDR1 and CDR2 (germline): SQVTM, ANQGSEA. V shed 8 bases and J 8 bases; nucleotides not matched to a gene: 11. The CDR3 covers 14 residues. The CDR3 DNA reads TGCAGCTATAGCGGGAGGGTTAACATCTATGAGCAGTTCTTC. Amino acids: CSYSGRVNIYEQFF.

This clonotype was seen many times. CDR3 sequence: CSAIDRGPYNEQFF. The CDR3 nucleotides read TGCAGTGCGATTGACAGGGGCCCCTACAATGAGCAGTTCTTC. This sequence joins TRBV20-1 and TRBJ2-1; 8 bases are a match to TRBD1. Trimming cost V 6 bases and J 2 bases; bases outside gene matches: 6. Germline CDR1 DFQATT, CDR2 SNEGSKA (reference sequence). This CDR3 has 14 residues.

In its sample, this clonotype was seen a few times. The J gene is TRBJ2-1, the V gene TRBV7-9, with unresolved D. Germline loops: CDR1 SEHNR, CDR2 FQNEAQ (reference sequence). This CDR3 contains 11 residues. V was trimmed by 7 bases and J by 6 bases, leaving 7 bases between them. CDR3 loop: CASTLRNEQFF. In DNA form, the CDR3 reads TGTGCCAGCACCTTGCGCAATGAGCAGTTCTTC.

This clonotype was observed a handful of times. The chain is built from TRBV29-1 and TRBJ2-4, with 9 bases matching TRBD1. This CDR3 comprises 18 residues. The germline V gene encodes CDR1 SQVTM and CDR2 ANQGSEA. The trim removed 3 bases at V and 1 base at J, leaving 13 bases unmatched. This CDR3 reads CSVDVRGAGTGAKNIQYF. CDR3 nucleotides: TGCAGCGTTGACGTCCGGGGGGCCGGGACAGGGGCCAAAAACATTCAGTACTTC.

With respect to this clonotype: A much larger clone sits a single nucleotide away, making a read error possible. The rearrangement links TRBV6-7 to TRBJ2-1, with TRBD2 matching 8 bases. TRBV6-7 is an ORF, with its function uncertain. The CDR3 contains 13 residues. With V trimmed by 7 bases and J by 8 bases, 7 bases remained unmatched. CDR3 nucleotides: TGTGCCAGCACTAGCGGGCGTGAGGATGAGCAGTTCTTC. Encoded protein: CASTSGREDEQFF.

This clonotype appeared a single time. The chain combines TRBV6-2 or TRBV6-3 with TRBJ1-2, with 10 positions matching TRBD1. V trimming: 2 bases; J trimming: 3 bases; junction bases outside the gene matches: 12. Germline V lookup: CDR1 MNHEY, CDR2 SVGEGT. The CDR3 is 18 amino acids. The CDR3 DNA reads TGTGCCAGCAGTTACCTCCGGGACAGGGGTTTGATCGACTATGGCTACACCTTC. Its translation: CASSYLRDRGLIDYGYTF.

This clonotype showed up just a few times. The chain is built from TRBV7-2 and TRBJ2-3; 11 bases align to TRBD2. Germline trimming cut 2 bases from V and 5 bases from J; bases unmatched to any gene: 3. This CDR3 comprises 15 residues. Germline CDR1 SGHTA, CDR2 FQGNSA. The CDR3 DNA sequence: TGTGCCAGCAGCTTATTGGGGACTAGCGGAGATACGCAGTATTTT. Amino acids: CASSLLGTSGDTQYF.

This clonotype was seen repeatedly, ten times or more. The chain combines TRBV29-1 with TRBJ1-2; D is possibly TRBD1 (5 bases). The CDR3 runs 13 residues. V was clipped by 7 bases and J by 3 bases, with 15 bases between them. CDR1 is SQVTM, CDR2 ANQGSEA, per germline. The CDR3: CSAARRGDYGYTF. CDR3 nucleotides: TGCAGCGCCGCGCGTCGGGGGGACTATGGCTACACCTTC. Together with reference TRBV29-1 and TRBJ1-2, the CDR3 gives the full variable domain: SAVISQKPSRDICQRGTSLTIQCQVDSQVTMMFWYRQQPGQSLTLIATANQGSEATYESGFVIDKFPISRPNLTFSTLTVSNMSPEDSSIYLCSAARRGDYGYTFGSGTRLTVV.

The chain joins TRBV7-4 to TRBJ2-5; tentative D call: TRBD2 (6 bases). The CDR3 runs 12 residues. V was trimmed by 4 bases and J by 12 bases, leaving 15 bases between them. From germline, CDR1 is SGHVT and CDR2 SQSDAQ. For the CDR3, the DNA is TGTGCCAGCAGCTGGATAGCGGATCGGAAGTACTTC. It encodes CASSWIADRKYF.

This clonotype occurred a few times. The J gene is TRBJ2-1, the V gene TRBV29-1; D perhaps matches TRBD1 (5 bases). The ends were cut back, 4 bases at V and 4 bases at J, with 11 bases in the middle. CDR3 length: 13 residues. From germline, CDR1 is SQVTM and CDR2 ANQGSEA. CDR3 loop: CSVALTGYNEQFF. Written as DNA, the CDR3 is TGCAGCGTTGCGTTAACAGGTTACAATGAGCAGTTCTTC.

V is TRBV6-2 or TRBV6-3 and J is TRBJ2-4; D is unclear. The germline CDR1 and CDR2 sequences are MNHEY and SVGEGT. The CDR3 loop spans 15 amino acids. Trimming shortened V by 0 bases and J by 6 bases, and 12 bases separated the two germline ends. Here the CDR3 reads CASSYSRDASNIQYF. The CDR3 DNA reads TGTGCCAGCAGTTACTCGAGAGACGCTTCAAACATTCAGTACTTC.

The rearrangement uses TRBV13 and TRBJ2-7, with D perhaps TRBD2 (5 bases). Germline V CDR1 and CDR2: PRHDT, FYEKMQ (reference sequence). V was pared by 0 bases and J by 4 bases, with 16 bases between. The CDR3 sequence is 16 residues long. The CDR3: CASSLGSGISSYEQYF. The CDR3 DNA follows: TGTGCCAGCAGCTTAGGCTCGGGGATCTCTTCTTACGAGCAGTACTTC.